The 27 T cell receptor beta chains listed next were all sequenced from one sample in a study of T cell responses to AZD1222 COVID-19 vaccine. The repertoire was sequenced with immunoSEQ multiplex PCR; TCRdb's copy has only in-frame clones and lacks some. The table lists roughly 150,000 clones, approximately 87% of them singletons. The sequencing here drew on peripheral blood, taken 28 days after the second AZD1222 dose. These receptors were obtained from an adult who received the AZD1222 COVID-19 vaccine.

The V call is TRBV14, the J call TRBJ2-1; D is possibly TRBD1 (6 bases). Germline V gives CDR1 SGHDN, CDR2 FVKESK. CDR3 size: 17 residues. The V and J ends lost 5 bases and 2 bases respectively, with 19 bases between them. The CDR3 nucleotides are TGTGCCAGCAGCAAACAGGGAGAGGGGCTGCCCTACAATGAGCAGTTCTTC. Protein sequence: CASSKQGEGLPYNEQFF.

The chain employs TRBV4-2 and TRBJ1-2; D might be TRBD1 (5 bases). Germline assignment: CDR1 LGHNA and CDR2 YNFKEQ. The V end was cut by 5 bases, the J end by 4 bases, with 14 bases between. The CDR3 length is 14 residues. CDR3 coding DNA: TGTGCCAGCAGCTCCATCGGACAATCCTATGGCTACACCTTC. It codes for CASSSIGQSYGYTF.

V is TRBV7-3 and J is TRBJ2-1; TRBD2 agrees at 9 bases. The CDR3 consists of 13 residues. Germline V gives CDR1 SGHTA, CDR2 FQGTGA. With V trimmed by 3 bases and J by 9 bases, 3 bases remained unmatched. The CDR3 DNA sequence: TGTGCCAGCAGCTTTGTGCGGGAGGGTGAGCAGTTCTTC. It translates to CASSFVREGEQFF.

This clone was seen more than once but under ten times. An end of the junction differs from the germline gene, which may be a read error. The rearrangement joins TRBV29-1 to TRBJ2-7; D may be TRBD1 (5 bases). Germline lookup yields CDR1 SQVTM and CDR2 ANQGSEA. The CDR3 length is 12 residues. CDR3 region: CSAQLRSGNRWF. The CDR3 DNA follows: TGCAGCGCCCAACTCAGATCAGGGAATCGATGGTTC.

The rearrangement uses TRBV18 and TRBJ2-3, with D perhaps TRBD2 (6 bases). The germline CDR1 and CDR2 sequences are KGHSH and LQKENI. V shed 3 bases and J shed 3 bases, with 13 bases lying between them. The CDR3 contains 15 residues. CDR3 DNA sequence: TGTGCCAGCTCACCGGGAGGTGGGTGGACAGATACGCAGTATTTT. Translation gives CASSPGGGWTDTQYF.

In this sample, this clone turned up once. The rearrangement links TRBV24-1 to TRBJ2-7, with unresolved D. The V end lost 0 bases, the J end lost 3 bases, and 14 bases lay between the germline ends. This CDR3 has 16 amino acids. Germline V gene sequence: CDR1 KGHDR, CDR2 SFDVKD. The CDR3 DNA reads as TGTGCCACCAGTGATTTGGGGCCGGGCCGAATCTACGAGCAGTACTTC. It encodes CATSDLGPGRIYEQYF.

This chain uses TRBV19 with TRBJ1-2; D not resolved. The length of the CDR3 is 16 residues. CDR1 and CDR2 from the germline V gene are LNHDA and SQIVND (reference sequence). Deletions cut 7 bases from V and 4 bases from J, with 22 bases between. The chain's CDR3 is CASKADLGMGSYGYTF. The CDR3 bases are TGTGCCAGTAAAGCGGACTTGGGGATGGGAAGCTATGGCTACACCTTC. The whole variable domain, filled in from reference TRBV19 and TRBJ1-2, reads DGGITQSPKYLFRKEGQNVTLSCEQNLNHDAMYWYRQDPGQGLRLIYYSQIVNDFQKGDIAEGYSVSREKKESFPLTVTSAQKNPTAFYLCASKADLGMGSYGYTFGSGTRLTVV.

The gene calls are TRBV5-4 and TRBJ2-5, with D tentatively TRBD1 or TRBD2 (5 bases each). CDR1 is SGHNT, CDR2 YYREEE, per germline (reference sequence). CDR3 length equals 14 residues. V shed 3 bases and J shed 2 bases, with 11 bases lying between them. CDR3 amino acids: CASSSGRDQETQYF. The CDR3 nucleotides read TGTGCCAGCAGCTCGGGACGCGATCAAGAGACCCAGTACTTC.

The chain employs TRBV9 and TRBJ1-6; TRBD1 matches 10 bases. The germline V gene encodes CDR1 SGDLS and CDR2 YYNGEE. V dropped 4 bases and J dropped 9; count of bases not matched to a gene: 4. The length of the CDR3 is 14 residues. CDR3 bases: TGTGCCAGCAGCACCCGGGACAGGGGTTCACCCCTCCACTTT. It yields the protein CASSTRDRGSPLHF.

This chain links TRBV7-3 with TRBJ1-5, with unresolved D. Germline CDR1 SGHTA, CDR2 FQGTGA. Trimming stripped 4 bases from V and 7 bases from J, with 11 bases between. The CDR3 is made up of 13 amino acids. CDR3 in DNA: TGTGCCAGCAGCTCAACGGCGGACCAGCCCCAGCATTTT. Translating gives CASSSTADQPQHF.

This clone was recorded only once. The rearrangement joins TRBV28 to TRBJ1-5, with a weak D call TRBD1 (6 bases). The length of the CDR3 is 14 residues. The V end lost 3 bases, the J end lost 11 bases, and 17 bases lay between the germline ends. CDR1 is MDHEN, CDR2 SYDVKM, per germline. The CDR3 DNA is TGTGCCAGCAGTTTGTACAGTATTCAGGGGTCCCAGCATTTT. This gives the protein CASSLYSIQGSQHF.

The genes are TRBV7-8 and TRBJ1-1; no clear D gene. The CDR3 consists of 13 residues. The germline V gene encodes CDR1 SGHVS and CDR2 FQNEAQ. Trimming took 4 bases from V and 0 from J, leaving 6 bases between them. The CDR3 sequence: CASSSALNTEAFF. The CDR3 nucleotides are TGTGCCAGCAGCTCCGCTTTGAACACTGAAGCTTTCTTT.

This rearrangement joins TRBV5-4 to TRBJ1-2, with D possibly being TRBD1 (5 bases). The CDR3 is 12 residues long. Germline assignment: CDR1 SGHNT and CDR2 YYREEE (reference sequence). The V gene lost 0 bases and the J gene lost 8 bases, with 8 bases spanning the gap. The CDR3 loop reads CASSLVGDGYTF. The CDR3 region has the DNA TGTGCCAGCAGCTTGGTGGGGGACGGCTACACCTTC.

The V call is TRBV19, the J call TRBJ2-7; weak D call: TRBD1 (6 bases). The V gene lost 0 bases and the J gene lost 10 bases, with 19 bases spanning the gap. The CDR3 sequence is 15 residues long. The germline gives CDR1 LNHDA, CDR2 SQIVND (reference sequence). CDR3 coding DNA: TGTGCCAGTAGTATAGATATGGCAGGGGATACCCCACAGTACTTC. Translating it yields CASSIDMAGDTPQYF.

This chain uses TRBV15 with TRBJ1-2, with a weak D call TRBD1 (5 bases). V shed 0 bases and J shed 4 bases, with 12 bases lying between them. The germline gives CDR1 LNHNV, CDR2 YYDKDF (reference sequence). The CDR3 is 15 residues long. Written as DNA, the CDR3 is TGTGCCACCAGCAGAGATCAGGGCAAGGGCTATGGCTACACCTTC. Its translation is CATSRDQGKGYGYTF.

The chain's CDR3 is CASSRSNSNQPQHF. CDR3 DNA sequence: TGTGCCAGCAGTCGTAGCAATAGCAATCAGCCCCAGCATTTT. V and J are TRBV6-2 or TRBV6-3 and TRBJ1-5, with D uncertain. The CDR3 is 14 residues long. Germline loops: CDR1 MNHEY, CDR2 SVGEGT. V was trimmed by 5 bases and J by 0 bases, leaving 8 bases between them.

In DNA form, the CDR3 reads TGCAGCGGCAGACAGGGGGCAATCGGGGAGCTGTTTTTT. Its protein product is CSGRQGAIGELFF. The V call is TRBV29-1, the J call TRBJ2-2; 10 nucleotides line up with TRBD1. The CDR3 spans 13 residues. V dropped 7 bases and J dropped 7; count of bases not matched to a gene: 6. CDR1 and CDR2 (germline): SQVTM, ANQGSEA.

The chain links TRBV9 to TRBJ2-3; 9 bases are a match to TRBD2. The CDR3 loop spans 16 amino acids. CDR1 and CDR2 from the germline V gene are SGDLS and YYNGEE. The J segment lost 2 bases and the V segment lost 3 bases, leaving 7 bases of the junction unmatched. The CDR3: CASSGTGTSFTDTQYF. CDR3 nucleotides: TGTGCCAGCAGCGGTACCGGGACTAGCTTCACAGATACGCAGTATTTT.

The CDR3 region has the DNA TGTGCCTGGAGTCTGGGGACTAGCGGGTACAATGAGCAGTTCTTC. It specifies CAWSLGTSGYNEQFF. This chain joins TRBV30 and TRBJ2-1; 12 bases agree with TRBD2. Trimming at V came to 2 bases and at J to 4 bases, leaving 3 bases not matched to a gene. The V gene's germline CDR1 is GTSNPN and CDR2 SVGIG (reference sequence). The CDR3 length is 15 residues.

Remarks on this clone: Germline is not matched at one junction end, which may reflect a read error. The rearrangement links TRBV6-5 to TRBJ2-7; D may be TRBD1 (5 bases). The germline V gene encodes CDR1 MNHEY and CDR2 SVGAGI. The CDR3 has 13 residues. The CDR3 region is CAGRAELTYEQYF. CDR3 nucleotide sequence: TGTGCCGGCAGGGCGGAACTTACCTACGAGCAGTACTTC.

This clone was found a few times. V usage is TRBV20-1 and J usage is TRBJ2-7; D remains unclear. V lost 6 bases and J lost 3, with 9 bases in between. Germline values: CDR1 DFQATT, CDR2 SNEGSKA (reference sequence). This CDR3 spans 11 amino acids. The chain's CDR3 is CSAGLRYEQYF. The CDR3 DNA sequence: TGCAGTGCCGGTCTTCGCTACGAGCAGTACTTC.

The J gene is TRBJ1-6, the V gene TRBV28; D gene uncertain. V was cut by 5 bases and J by 10 bases, with 15 bases left in between. This CDR3 region has 14 residues. Germline CDR1 and CDR2: MDHEN and SYDVKM. CDR3 loop: CASSPAGAGSPLHF. DNA for the CDR3: TGTGCCAGCAGTCCGGCGGGAGCGGGATCACCCCTCCACTTT.

The CDR3 nucleotides are TGTGCCATCAGTGAGTCAAGGGGATATGGCTACACCTTC. It codes for CAISESRGYGYTF. The V and J genes are TRBV10-3 and TRBJ1-2; a possible D gene is TRBD1 (5 bases). The CDR3 is 13 amino acids. Trimming took 0 bases from V and 5 from J, leaving 7 bases between them. Germline loops: CDR1 ENHRY, CDR2 SYGVKD.

A single count supports this clone. V usage is TRBV9 and J usage is TRBJ1-4; no clear D gene. The germline V gene has CDR1 SGDLS and CDR2 YYNGEE. The CDR3 totals 14 residues. V dropped 0 bases and J dropped 12 bases, with 15 bases sitting between them. CDR3 region: CASSVEVHPDQLFF. In DNA form, the CDR3 reads TGTGCCAGCAGCGTAGAGGTCCACCCGGACCAACTGTTTTTT.

The rearrangement uses TRBV2 and TRBJ2-7; possibly TRBD2 for D (6 bases). The germline gives CDR1 SNHLY, CDR2 FYNNEI. CDR3 length equals 13 residues. Trimming removed 8 bases from V and 2 bases from J, with 13 bases in between. The CDR3 coding sequence is TGTGCCAGCCAAGGGCCTAGCGCCTACGAGCAGTACTTC. Its protein is CASQGPSAYEQYF.

The chain links TRBV18 to TRBJ1-1; tentatively, D is TRBD1 (6 bases). This CDR3 comprises 15 residues. Germline CDR1 is KGHSH and CDR2 is LQKENI. The V end was cut by 3 bases, the J end by 1 base, with 12 bases between. CDR3 bases: TGTGCCAGCTCACCCTCGCCGACAGGGAACACTGAAGCTTTCTTT. This sequence encodes CASSPSPTGNTEAFF.

The chain joins TRBV27 to TRBJ2-3; D tentatively fits TRBD1 or TRBD2 (5 bases each). Germline V lookup: CDR1 MNHEY, CDR2 SMNVEV (reference sequence). This CDR3 region has 14 residues. With 5 bases removed from V and 2 bases from J, the gap between germline ends came to 11 bases. The CDR3 nucleotides are TGTGCCAGCAGTCCCTGGGACGACACAGATACGCAGTATTTT. This encodes CASSPWDDTDTQYF.